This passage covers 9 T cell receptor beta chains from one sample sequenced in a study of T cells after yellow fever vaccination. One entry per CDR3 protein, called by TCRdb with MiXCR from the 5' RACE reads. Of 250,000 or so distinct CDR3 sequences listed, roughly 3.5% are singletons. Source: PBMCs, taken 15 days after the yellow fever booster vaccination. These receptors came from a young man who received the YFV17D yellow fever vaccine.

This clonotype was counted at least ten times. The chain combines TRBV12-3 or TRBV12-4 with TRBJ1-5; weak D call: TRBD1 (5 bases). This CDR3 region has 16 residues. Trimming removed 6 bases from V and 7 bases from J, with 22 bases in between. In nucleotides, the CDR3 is TGTGCCAGCAGCACGGGACTCAAGGGACCGGGCCAGCCCCAGCATTTT. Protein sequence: CASSTGLKGPGQPQHF.

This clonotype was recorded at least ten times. CDR3 protein: CASRRTDTYNEQFF. The CDR3, as DNA: TGTGCCAGTAGGCGGACAGACACCTACAATGAGCAGTTCTTC. The rearrangement uses TRBV19 and TRBJ2-1; D might be TRBD1 (6 bases). V was shortened by 6 bases and J by 2 bases, with 11 bases between the two germline ends. The length of the CDR3 is 14 residues. Germline values: CDR1 LNHDA, CDR2 SQIVND (reference sequence).

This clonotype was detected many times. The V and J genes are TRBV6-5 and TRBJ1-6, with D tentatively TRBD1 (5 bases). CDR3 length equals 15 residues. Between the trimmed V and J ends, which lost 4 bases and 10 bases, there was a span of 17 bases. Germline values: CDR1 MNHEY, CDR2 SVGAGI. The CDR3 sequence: CASSLKWGLDSPLHF. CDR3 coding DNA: TGTGCCAGCAGTTTGAAGTGGGGCCTCGACTCACCCCTCCACTTT.

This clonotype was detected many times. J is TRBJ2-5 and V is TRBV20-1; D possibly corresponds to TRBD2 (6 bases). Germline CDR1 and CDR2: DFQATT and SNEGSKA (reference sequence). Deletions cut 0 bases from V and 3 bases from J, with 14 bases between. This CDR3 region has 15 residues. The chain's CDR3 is CSARDGEDGKETQYF. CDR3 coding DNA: TGCAGTGCTAGAGATGGGGAGGATGGCAAAGAGACCCAGTACTTC.

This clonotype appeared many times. The CDR3 spells CASSPGPRPETQYF. Written as DNA, the CDR3 is TGTGCCAGCAGCCCCGGGCCTCGTCCAGAGACCCAGTACTTC. The V and J genes are TRBV9 and TRBJ2-5; D remains ambiguous. Per germline, CDR1 SGDLS and CDR2 YYNGEE. The CDR3 extends over 14 amino acids. Trimming removed 4 bases from V and 4 bases from J, with 14 bases in between.

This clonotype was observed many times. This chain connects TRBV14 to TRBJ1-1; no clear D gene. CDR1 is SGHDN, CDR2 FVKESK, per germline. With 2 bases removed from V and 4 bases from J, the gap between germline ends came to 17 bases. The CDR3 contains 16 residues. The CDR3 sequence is CASSQPRLLGTTEAFF. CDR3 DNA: TGTGCCAGCAGCCAACCGAGACTCCTAGGAACCACTGAAGCTTTCTTT.

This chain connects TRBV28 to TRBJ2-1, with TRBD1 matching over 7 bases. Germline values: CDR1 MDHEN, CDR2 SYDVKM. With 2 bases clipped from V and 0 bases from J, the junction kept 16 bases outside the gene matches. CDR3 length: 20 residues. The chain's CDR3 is CASSLATGLYAGGSYNEQFF. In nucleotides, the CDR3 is TGTGCCAGCAGTTTAGCGACAGGGTTATACGCAGGTGGCTCCTACAATGAGCAGTTCTTC.

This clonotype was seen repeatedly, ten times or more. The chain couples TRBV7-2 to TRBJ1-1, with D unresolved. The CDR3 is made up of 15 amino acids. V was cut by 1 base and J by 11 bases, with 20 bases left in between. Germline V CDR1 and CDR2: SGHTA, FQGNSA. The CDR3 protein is CASSLVPRAGPPAFF. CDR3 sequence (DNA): TGTGCCAGCAGCTTAGTTCCCAGAGCGGGCCCACCGGCTTTCTTT.

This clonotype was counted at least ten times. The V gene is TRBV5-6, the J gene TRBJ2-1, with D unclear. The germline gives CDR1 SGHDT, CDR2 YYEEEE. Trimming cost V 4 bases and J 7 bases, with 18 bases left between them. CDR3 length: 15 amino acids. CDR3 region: CASSPLRPEWNEQFF. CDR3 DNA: TGTGCCAGCAGCCCACTAAGGCCCGAGTGGAATGAGCAGTTCTTC.